Listed below are T cell receptor beta chains from one sample, sequenced in a study of pediatric ulcerative colitis. Libraries were prepared by immunoSEQ multiplex PCR; TCRdb keeps only in-frame clonotypes and omits some of them. Of a few thousand clones detected, 90% to 95% appear once; the ten largest clones hold about 1.1%. Sequenced sample: blood. These receptors were taken from a boy younger than 18 who was a control in a study of pediatric ulcerative colitis. CDR3s include the opening cysteine and the closing phenylalanine or tryptophan. D genes are given only for firm matches. A clone size is listed for some rows: how often the clone was seen (once, few, many), or a class if it is expanded.

J: TRBJ1-2; D: TRBD1; size: -; V: TRBV30; DNA: TGTGCCTGGTTGGGACAGGGGGTCTGGGGCTACACCTTC; CDR3: CAWLGQGVWGYTF
J: TRBJ2-5; D: TRBD1; size: -; V: TRBV25-1; DNA: TGTGCCAGCAGTGAATTTGCCAGGGGGTGGGAGACCCAGTACTTC; CDR3: CASSEFARGWETQYF
J: TRBJ2-3; D: TRBD2; size: -; V: TRBV29-1; DNA: TGCAGCGCATCGGGCGGGGGGACAGATACGCAGTATTTT; CDR3: CSASGGGTDTQYF
J: TRBJ2-5; D: -; size: -; V: TRBV4-1; DNA: TGCGCCAGCAGCCAAGAAGGGGCGCTCACCGGGGAGACCCAGTACTTC; CDR3: CASSQEGALTGETQYF
J: TRBJ1-1; D: -; size: -; V: TRBV6-1; DNA: TGTGCCAGCAGTGAAACGGAGAGGTGGGCTTTCTTT; CDR3: CASSETERWAFF
J: TRBJ1-1; D: -; size: -; V: TRBV19; DNA: TGTGCCAGTATGGGGAGTAAGGTAGGGGAAGCTTTCTTT; CDR3: CASMGSKVGEAFF
J: TRBJ1-2; D: -; size: -; V: TRBV6-1; DNA: TGTGCCAGCAGTGAAGGGGGCCGGGCCCTACCTTATAAGGGCTACACCTTC; CDR3: CASSEGGRALPYKGYTF
J: TRBJ2-7; D: TRBD1; size: -; V: TRBV7-9; DNA: TGTGCCAGCACCCCAGCCACAGGGGACGAGCAGTACTTC; CDR3: CASTPATGDEQYF
J: TRBJ1-5; D: -; size: -; V: TRBV10-3; DNA: TGTGCCATCACCCTACCCGGAGGGGATAGCAATCAGCCCCAGCATTTT; CDR3: CAITLPGGDSNQPQHF
J: TRBJ1-1; D: -; size: -; V: TRBV25-1; DNA: TGTGCCAGCAGTGAATATTTTGGGGGACGAGCTTTCTTT; CDR3: CASSEYFGGRAFF
J: TRBJ1-3; D: -; size: -; V: TRBV29-1; DNA: TGCAGCGTTGACAGCCGCAGCTCTGGAAACACCATATATTTT; CDR3: CSVDSRSSGNTIYF
J: TRBJ2-2; D: TRBD2; size: -; V: TRBV7-2; DNA: TGTGCCAGCAGCCGGAGAACTAGCGGGAGAAAAGCCGGGGAGCTGTTTTTT; CDR3: CASSRRTSGRKAGELFF
J: TRBJ1-1; D: -; size: -; V: TRBV18; DNA: TGTGCCAGCTCACCACGGGCCAGGATGAACACTGAAGCTTTCTTT; CDR3: CASSPRARMNTEAFF
J: TRBJ2-5; D: TRBD1; size: -; V: TRBV4-3; DNA: TGCGCCAGCAGCCAACTCAATCCGGGACAGGGAGGGGAGACCCAGTACTTC; CDR3: CASSQLNPGQGGETQYF
J: TRBJ1-5; D: TRBD1; size: -; V: TRBV18; DNA: TGTGCCAGCTCACTCCGACAGGGTAACCAGCCCCAGCATTTT; CDR3: CASSLRQGNQPQHF
J: TRBJ2-5; D: -; size: -; V: TRBV30; DNA: TGTGCCTGGAGTGAAGGGGGGTCAGAGACCCAGTACTTC; CDR3: CAWSEGGSETQYF
J: TRBJ2-4; D: -; size: -; V: TRBV7-8; DNA: TGTGCCAGCAGCTTAGCTCCGGGACCCAAAAACATTCAGTACTTC; CDR3: CASSLAPGPKNIQYF
J: TRBJ1-2; D: -; size: -; V: TRBV19; DNA: TGTGCCAGTCCTCTTTCCCGGGCCGAGAGAACGGGCTACACCTTC; CDR3: CASPLSRAERTGYTF
J: TRBJ1-1; D: -; size: once; V: TRBV19; DNA: TGTGCCAGTAGTATAGGCAGGGCCACTGAAGCTTTCTTT; CDR3: CASSIGRATEAFF
J: TRBJ2-7; D: -; size: -; V: TRBV7-8; DNA: TGTGCCAGCAGCCCTCCTGACACCTCCTACGAGCAGTACTTC; CDR3: CASSPPDTSYEQYF
J: TRBJ2-2; D: TRBD2; size: -; V: TRBV11-2; DNA: TGTGCCAGCAGTCTTATTACCGGGACTAGCGGAAACACCGGGGAGCTGTTTTTT; CDR3: CASSLITGTSGNTGELFF
J: TRBJ2-1; D: TRBD2; size: -; V: TRBV7-7; DNA: TGTGCTAGCAGCTTAGGGACTAGCGGCTACAATGAGCAGTTCTTC; CDR3: CASSLGTSGYNEQFF
J: TRBJ2-2; D: -; size: once; V: TRBV27; DNA: TGTGCCAGCAGTTTAGCGGTAGCTGGGGCCGGGGAGCTGTTTTTT; CDR3: CASSLAVAGAGELFF
J: TRBJ1-2; D: TRBD1; size: -; V: TRBV2; DNA: TGTGCCAGCATCCGGGACAGCCCCTATGGCTACACCTTC; CDR3: CASIRDSPYGYTF
J: TRBJ1-2; D: TRBD1; size: -; V: TRBV18; DNA: TGTGCCAGCTCACCGGCGCAGGGGGATGGCTACACCTTC; CDR3: CASSPAQGDGYTF
J: TRBJ1-1; D: -; size: -; V: TRBV7-9; DNA: TGTGCCAGCAGCTTTGGCACTGAAGCTTTCTTT; CDR3: CASSFGTEAFF
J: TRBJ1-5; D: -; size: -; V: TRBV29-1; DNA: TGCAGCGTTGGACAGGCCAATCAGCCCCAGCATTTT; CDR3: CSVGQANQPQHF
J: TRBJ1-1; D: -; size: -; V: TRBV29-1; DNA: TGCAGCGTTTTAACAGGGATGAGGACTGAAGCTTTCTTT; CDR3: CSVLTGMRTEAFF
J: TRBJ2-1; D: TRBD1; size: -; V: TRBV5-1; DNA: TGCGCCAGCAGCTTCACAGGGGGCGCAATAAATGAGCAGTTCTTC; CDR3: CASSFTGGAINEQFF
J: TRBJ1-2; D: -; size: -; V: TRBV11-3; DNA: TGTGCCAGCAGCTTTGGTCCAGGGATCGGCTACACCTTC; CDR3: CASSFGPGIGYTF
J: TRBJ2-2; D: TRBD2; size: -; V: TRBV27; DNA: TGTGCCAGCAGGGCGCGGGAGCTGGGGAACACCGGGGAGCTGTTTTTT; CDR3: CASRARELGNTGELFF
J: TRBJ1-4; D: -; size: -; V: TRBV18; DNA: TGTGCCAGCTCACCACGGCCAGGGAATTATGAAAAACTGTTTTTT; CDR3: CASSPRPGNYEKLFF
J: TRBJ1-1; D: -; size: -; V: TRBV2; DNA: TGTGCCAGCAGTGACGGCCAGGGGTGGACTGAAGCTTTCTTT; CDR3: CASSDGQGWTEAFF
J: TRBJ2-5; D: TRBD2; size: -; V: TRBV19; DNA: TGTGCCAGTAGTATCGGGACTAGCGGACAAGAGACCCAGTACTTC; CDR3: CASSIGTSGQETQYF
J: TRBJ1-3; D: -; size: -; V: TRBV6-5; DNA: TGTGCCAGCAGTTACTCGGGCAGACAAGGAAACACCATATATTTT; CDR3: CASSYSGRQGNTIYF
J: TRBJ1-4; D: -; size: -; V: TRBV5-4; DNA: TGTGCCAGCAGCCCGGATTCAACTAATGAAAAACTGTTTTTT; CDR3: CASSPDSTNEKLFF
J: TRBJ2-2; D: TRBD1; size: -; V: TRBV18; DNA: TGTGCCAGCTCCCGCGCGGGGACAGGGCAGGCGAACACCGGGGAGCTGTTTTTT; CDR3: CASSRAGTGQANTGELFF
J: TRBJ2-2; D: -; size: -; V: TRBV19; DNA: TGTGCCAGTAGTATAGGGCAGGGGTTGACCGGGGAGCTGTTTTTT; CDR3: CASSIGQGLTGELFF
J: TRBJ2-1; D: TRBD1; size: -; V: TRBV13; DNA: TGTGCCAGCAGCTTAGGGGGACAGGGCCCGAGTGAGCAGTTCTTC; CDR3: CASSLGGQGPSEQFF
J: TRBJ2-5; D: -; size: -; V: TRBV7-6; DNA: TGTGCCAGCAGCTTATTGGCCTCCTTCGGGACGGGACGCAGCCAAGAGACCCAGTACTTC; CDR3: CASSLLASFGTGRSQETQYF